This is a list of T cell receptor beta chains from one sample in a study of cytomegalovirus exposure and HLA in healthy donors. Sequenced by immunoSEQ multiplex PCR; TCRdb stores in-frame clones only, minus some. The sample holds 120,000 to 150,000 clones, approximately 80% seen once. The sequenced sample was PBMCs. Every receptor here comes from a male donor in good health and CMV-seropositive. Both conserved end residues are trimmed from each CDR3. The order of the fields is CDR3 protein, J gene, D gene, V gene, clone size. The D gene is left open where the match is weak. Expanded clones get a size class; other rows say once, few or many, or leave the size out.

CDR3: AIWGEGMDTGELF
J: TRBJ2-2
D: TRBD2
V: TRBV10-3
size: NA

CDR3: ASTLLAGVGDEQF
J: TRBJ2-1
D: TRBD2
V: TRBV27
size: NA

CDR3: ASSPPGRPGYT
J: TRBJ1-2
D: NA
V: TRBV18
size: NA

CDR3: ASSLVMDRGRETQY
J: TRBJ2-5
D: TRBD1
V: TRBV7-6
size: NA

CDR3: ASSLGGLWEQF
J: TRBJ2-1
D: NA
V: TRBV5-6
size: NA

CDR3: ASSYGTGGDGYGYT
J: TRBJ1-2
D: TRBD1
V: TRBV6-5
size: few

CDR3: ASSLSIGRGEPQH
J: TRBJ1-5
D: NA
V: TRBV27
size: NA

CDR3: ASSLSGLVGGQYNEQF
J: TRBJ2-1
D: TRBD2
V: TRBV27
size: NA

CDR3: ASSSGQGAGEQY
J: TRBJ2-5
D: TRBD1
V: TRBV5-1
size: NA

CDR3: ASSQVYFTDTQY
J: TRBJ2-3
D: NA
V: TRBV14
size: NA

CDR3: ASGQVGTGESRGYT
J: TRBJ1-2
D: TRBD1
V: TRBV2
size: NA

CDR3: ASTQGANYGYT
J: TRBJ1-2
D: NA
V: TRBV19
size: NA

CDR3: ASSKGQGYNEQY
J: TRBJ2-7
D: TRBD1
V: TRBV28
size: NA

CDR3: ASSQDLTGGGDTQY
J: TRBJ2-3
D: TRBD2
V: TRBV4-3
size: NA

CDR3: ASSQDLAKNIQY
J: TRBJ2-4
D: NA
V: TRBV4-2
size: few

CDR3: ASSDSSGYGYT
J: TRBJ1-2
D: NA
V: TRBV7-3
size: NA

CDR3: ASSFQRAIQEGHQETQY
J: TRBJ2-5
D: NA
V: TRBV13
size: NA

CDR3: ASSSSGSSYNEQF
J: TRBJ2-1
D: TRBD2
V: TRBV19
size: NA

CDR3: ASSNRDFSYEQY
J: TRBJ2-7
D: NA
V: TRBV11-2
size: few

CDR3: ASSFRGTASGGAYNEQF
J: TRBJ2-1
D: TRBD2
V: TRBV27
size: NA

CDR3: ASSQEGDRVSTEAF
J: TRBJ1-1
D: TRBD1
V: TRBV4-3
size: NA

CDR3: ASSSGYRGELF
J: TRBJ2-2
D: NA
V: TRBV11-1
size: once

CDR3: SVDRQGYGYT
J: TRBJ1-2
D: NA
V: TRBV29-1
size: NA

CDR3: ASSERVAGTDTQY
J: TRBJ2-3
D: NA
V: TRBV6-1
size: NA

CDR3: ASSISYPVNNEQF
J: TRBJ2-1
D: NA
V: TRBV19
size: NA

CDR3: ASSTNTRGYT
J: TRBJ1-2
D: NA
V: TRBV19
size: NA

CDR3: ASSKLSTEAF
J: TRBJ1-1
D: NA
V: TRBV19
size: NA

CDR3: ASSFSGGGYNEQF
J: TRBJ2-1
D: TRBD2
V: TRBV7-6
size: NA

CDR3: ASKYEWGSQH
J: TRBJ1-5
D: NA
V: TRBV6-1
size: NA

CDR3: ASSYLQGGEAF
J: TRBJ1-1
D: NA
V: TRBV13
size: NA

CDR3: ASSSQLAGADTQY
J: TRBJ2-3
D: TRBD2
V: TRBV9
size: NA

CDR3: ASTLFQQGQGYGYT
J: TRBJ1-2
D: TRBD1
V: TRBV28
size: NA

CDR3: ASSRTGDNGYT
J: TRBJ1-2
D: TRBD1
V: TRBV5-1
size: NA

CDR3: ASSQDDPGEFYNEQF
J: TRBJ2-1
D: NA
V: TRBV14
size: NA

CDR3: ASSDSRDSQLSNQPQH
J: TRBJ1-5
D: TRBD1
V: TRBV25-1
size: few

CDR3: SVSQGPSHGYT
J: TRBJ1-2
D: NA
V: TRBV29-1
size: NA

CDR3: ASSYQGFYNSPLH
J: TRBJ1-6
D: NA
V: TRBV6-5
size: once

CDR3: ASSSDRSEQY
J: TRBJ2-5
D: NA
V: TRBV5-1
size: NA

CDR3: ASSREGQGSYEQY
J: NA
D: NA
V: TRBV5-4
size: NA

CDR3: ASSFRDSQETQY
J: TRBJ2-5
D: TRBD1
V: TRBV19
size: NA

CDR3: ASSSGQGLGQPQH
J: TRBJ1-5
D: TRBD1
V: TRBV5-6
size: NA

CDR3: ASSQDGTGVYEQY
J: TRBJ2-7
D: TRBD1
V: TRBV4-3
size: NA

CDR3: ASSADTYEQY
J: TRBJ2-7
D: NA
V: TRBV7-2
size: NA

CDR3: ASNGGAFSTDTQY
J: TRBJ2-3
D: NA
V: TRBV6-1
size: few

CDR3: ASSFRADTQY
J: TRBJ2-3
D: NA
V: TRBV5-8
size: NA

CDR3: ASYQQDRGTEAF
J: TRBJ1-1
D: NA
V: TRBV10-3
size: once

CDR3: ASSLGIINEQF
J: TRBJ2-1
D: NA
V: TRBV7-2
size: NA

CDR3: ASSPMDRGQGTQY
J: TRBJ2-5
D: TRBD1
V: TRBV7-7
size: NA

CDR3: ASSIGTAREQY
J: TRBJ2-7
D: TRBD1
V: TRBV11-3
size: once

CDR3: SVAGLAGAYEQY
J: TRBJ2-7
D: TRBD2
V: TRBV29-1
size: NA

CDR3: ASSPGHPNQPQH
J: TRBJ1-5
D: NA
V: TRBV9
size: once

CDR3: ASSQVLDSIVYSNQPQH
J: TRBJ1-5
D: NA
V: TRBV4-1
size: NA

CDR3: ASSLPSTGTGGGYYEQY
J: TRBJ2-7
D: TRBD1
V: TRBV11-2
size: few

CDR3: SVVTGNTEAF
J: TRBJ1-1
D: NA
V: TRBV29-1
size: NA

CDR3: ASSLSPGLARNEQF
J: TRBJ2-1
D: TRBD2
V: TRBV27
size: NA

CDR3: ASSSGSGRALALIKL
J: TRBJ2-1
D: TRBD2
V: TRBV7-8
size: NA

CDR3: ASSEIGENHGYT
J: TRBJ1-2
D: NA
V: TRBV2
size: once

CDR3: ASSQSTGYGTKNIQY
J: TRBJ2-4
D: NA
V: TRBV4-3
size: NA

CDR3: ASSTDREQY
J: TRBJ2-7
D: TRBD1
V: TRBV5-1
size: NA